Each of the 2 T cell receptor beta chains below was sequenced from the same sample in a study of T cell repertoires in cytomegalovirus infection. TCRdb re-called the reads with MiXCR, one entry per CDR3 protein. Of 150,000 to 200,000 distinct CDR3 sequences listed, roughly 20% are singletons. Input material: PBMCs. These receptors originate from a human donor in good health (CMV status not recorded). Some clones in this sample may be carry-over from other donors' samples.

Concerning this clonotype: Since a much larger clone is just one base distant, this may be a read error. The gene calls are TRBV11-2 and TRBJ2-1; 10 bases fit TRBD2. The CDR3 runs to 18 residues. Trimming took 5 bases from V and 9 from J; bases not matched to a gene: 19. Germline V gene lookup returns CDR1 SGHAT and CDR2 FQNNGV. Written as DNA, the CDR3 is TGTGCCAGCAGCCCCTACCTCGCTAGCGGGAGTGCTACCGTTGAGCAGTTCTTC. Translated, it gives CASSPYLASGSATVEQFF.

This clonotype came up a few times. The chain employs TRBV30 and TRBJ2-1; D possibly corresponds to TRBD2 (5 bases). The CDR3 has 14 amino acids. Germline values: CDR1 GTSNPN, CDR2 SVGIG (reference sequence). The V gene lost 0 bases and the J gene lost 5 bases, with 11 bases spanning the gap. The CDR3 loop reads CAWSVDFANNEQFF. The CDR3 DNA reads as TGTGCCTGGAGTGTGGACTTCGCTAACAATGAGCAGTTCTTC.